The 30 T cell receptor beta chains below were found in one sample sequenced in a study of shared clonotypes between healthy human individuals. Sequencing used immunoSEQ multiplex PCR; TCRdb keeps in-frame clones, though not all of them. The table lists approximately 470,000 clones, 70% to 85% of them singletons, with approximately 12% in the top ten. Sample: PBMCs. Receptors were obtained from a woman in her thirties or forties in good health. Some clones in this sample may be carry-over from other donors' samples.

The rearrangement uses TRBV7-9 and TRBJ2-3, with 12 nucleotides matching TRBD2. The trim removed 0 bases at V and 4 bases at J, leaving 5 bases unmatched. Looked up from germline, CDR1 is SEHNR and CDR2 is FQNEAQ (reference sequence). The CDR3 runs to 17 residues. The DNA for the CDR3 is TGTGCCAGCAGCTTAGCTGACGGACTAGCGGGGTCAGATACGCAGTATTTT. Amino acids: CASSLADGLAGSDTQYF.

This chain joins TRBV5-1 and TRBJ2-1; 10 bases are a match to TRBD2. The CDR3 is 15 amino acids. Germline assignment: CDR1 SGHRS and CDR2 YFSETQ. Unmatched junction bases numbered 3, after V lost 1 base and J lost 5 bases. The CDR3 is CASSLIAGGHNEQFF. The CDR3 DNA follows: TGCGCCAGCAGCTTGATAGCGGGAGGCCACAATGAGCAGTTCTTC.

The chain combines TRBV4-2 with TRBJ1-4, with a weak D call TRBD1 (5 bases). The CDR3 spans 16 residues. Trimming took 0 bases from V and 7 from J, leaving 15 bases between them. From germline, CDR1 is LGHNA and CDR2 YNFKEQ. The CDR3 reads CASSQDSRGVGEKLFF. The CDR3 DNA sequence: TGTGCCAGCAGCCAAGATAGTAGAGGGGTTGGTGAAAAACTGTTTTTT.

J is TRBJ2-6 and V is TRBV5-1, with D perhaps matching TRBD1 (6 bases). The CDR3 loop spans 16 amino acids. Per germline, CDR1 SGHRS and CDR2 YFSETQ. Between the trimmed V and J ends, which lost 5 bases and 2 bases, there was a span of 14 bases. This CDR3 is CASRLQGTTGANVLTF. The DNA of the CDR3 is TGCGCCAGCAGACTGCAGGGGACGACTGGGGCCAACGTCCTGACTTTC.

V usage is TRBV15 and J usage is TRBJ2-5; the D gene is possibly TRBD1 (6 bases). The V gene lost 5 bases and the J gene lost 11 bases, with 24 bases spanning the gap. The CDR3 totals 15 residues. Germline V gene lookup returns CDR1 LNHNV and CDR2 YYDKDF (reference sequence). The CDR3: CATSRTRGLPQEQYF. The DNA of the CDR3 is TGTGCCACCAGCCGAACCAGGGGCCTCCCCCAAGAGCAGTACTTC.

This clone occurred a few times. The chain carries TRBV7-9 and TRBJ1-2; a possible D gene is TRBD1 (5 bases). V lost 5 bases, J lost 5 bases, and 12 bases lay in between. Germline CDR1 SEHNR, CDR2 FQNEAQ (reference sequence). This CDR3 contains 13 residues. The CDR3 DNA follows: TGTGCCAGCAGCCCCCAGGGTGGATATGGCTACACCTTC. It yields the protein CASSPQGGYGYTF.

The rearrangement uses TRBV4-3 and TRBJ2-7; the match to TRBD2 covers 15 bases. CDR1 is LGHNA, CDR2 YSLEER, per germline. CDR3 size: 15 residues. J gave up 7 bases and V 4 bases, and 5 bases lay outside the gene matches. The CDR3 here is CASSPGLAGGQEQYF. CDR3 in DNA: TGCGCCAGCAGCCCCGGACTAGCGGGAGGGCAGGAGCAGTACTTC.

This rearrangement joins TRBV5-3 to TRBJ1-6; D may be TRBD1 (5 bases). TRBV5-3 is identified as an open reading frame with a role that is uncertain. Trimming left V 4 bases short and J 14 bases short, with 13 bases between. The CDR3 covers 12 residues. The CDR3 spells CARSQGKPTLHF. The CDR3, as DNA: TGTGCCAGAAGCCAGGGTAAACCCACCCTCCACTTT.

The chain is built from TRBV25-1 and TRBJ1-5; TRBD1 matches at 8 bases. J lost 6 bases, V lost 2 bases, and 3 bases had no gene match. Germline V gene data show CDR1 as MGHDK and CDR2 as SYGVNS. The length of the CDR3 is 14 residues. CDR3 nucleotide sequence: TGTGCCAGCAGTGAACAGGGGGCAGGTCAGCCCCAGCATTTT. As protein: CASSEQGAGQPQHF. Looking up the rest from reference TRBV25-1 and TRBJ1-5 gives the full variable domain: EADIYQTPRYLVIGTGKKITLECSQTMGHDKMYWYQQDPGMELHLIHYSYGVNSTEKGDLSSESTVSRIRTEHFPLTLESARPSHTSQYLCASSEQGAGQPQHFGDGTRLSIL.

This rearrangement joins TRBV11-3 to TRBJ2-2, with 9 nucleotides matching TRBD1. The junction had 5 bases not matched to a gene; V was cut back by 5 bases and J by 7 bases. The CDR3 sequence is 14 residues long. Germline assignment: CDR1 SGHNT and CDR2 YENEEA. The CDR3 protein is CASSPRTGVGELFF. CDR3 coding DNA: TGTGCCAGCAGCCCCCGGACAGGGGTCGGGGAGCTGTTTTTT.

The chain is built from TRBV27 and TRBJ2-3; the D gene is possibly TRBD2 (6 bases). The CDR3 consists of 13 residues. Per the germline V gene, CDR1 is MNHEY and CDR2 is SMNVEV (reference sequence). This chain's CDR3 is CLTAGRSTDTQYF. As DNA, the CDR3 is TGTCTCACGGCGGGGCGGAGCACAGATACGCAGTATTTT.

The sample holds many counts of this clone. V usage is TRBV7-8 and J usage is TRBJ2-7; D perhaps matches TRBD2 (5 bases). The CDR3 has 18 amino acids. Trimming took off 5 bases at V and 0 bases at J, with 23 bases between the two ends. CDR1 SGHVS and CDR2 FQNEAQ come from the germline V gene. The CDR3 nucleotides read TGTGCCAGCAGCAGAAGCGGAGGAAGAAGTTGGGACTCCTACGAGCAGTACTTC. Encoded protein: CASSRSGGRSWDSYEQYF.

The chain joins TRBV2 to TRBJ2-1, with 7 positions matching TRBD2. Germline V gene sequence: CDR1 SNHLY, CDR2 FYNNEI. V was clipped by 2 bases and J by 8 bases; unmatched bases: 9. The length of the CDR3 is 15 residues. The CDR3 region has the DNA TGTGCCAGCAGTGAAAATCTAGCGGTGAGGGATGAGCAGTTCTTC. Its protein is CASSENLAVRDEQFF.

In regard to this clone: Since a much larger clone is just one base distant, this may be a read error. Within the sample, other DNA sequences also encode this same CDR3. The chain carries TRBV5-6 and TRBJ1-5; TRBD1 agrees at 7 bases. The CDR3 is 14 amino acids. CDR1 SGHDT and CDR2 YYEEEE come from the germline V gene. The CDR3 spells CAGTGTDGNQPQHF. The CDR3 bases are TGCGCCGGTACCGGGACAGACGGCAATCAGCCCCAGCATTTT.

This clone was seen just once. V usage is TRBV5-1 and J usage is TRBJ2-5; the match to TRBD2 covers 12 bases. V shed 4 bases, J shed 5 bases, and the junction held 12 bases outside the gene matches. CDR3 size: 17 residues. Germline assignment: CDR1 SGHRS and CDR2 YFSETQ. CDR3 residues: CASSPQTTSGSWETQYF. CDR3 in DNA: TGCGCCAGCAGCCCCCAAACGACTAGCGGGAGCTGGGAGACCCAGTACTTC. Filled out from reference TRBV5-1 and TRBJ2-5, the complete variable domain reads KAGVTQTPRYLIKTRGQQVTLSCSPISGHRSVSWYQQTPGQGLQFLFEYFSETQRNKGNFPGRFSGRQFSNSRSEMNVSTLELGDSALYLCASSPQTTSGSWETQYFGPGTRLLVL.

V usage is TRBV28 and J usage is TRBJ2-3; 8 bases are shared with TRBD1. The CDR3 is made up of 18 amino acids. V trimming: 7 bases; J trimming: 0 bases; junction bases outside the gene matches: 15. Germline-derived CDR1 and CDR2 are MDHEN and SYDVKM. The CDR3 DNA sequence: TGTGCCAGCACGAGGGTGGTTGGGGACAGGACTAGCACAGATACGCAGTATTTT. This sequence encodes CASTRVVGDRTSTDTQYF.

This chain uses TRBV5-1 with TRBJ2-1; the match to TRBD1 covers 10 bases. The CDR3 spans 16 residues. Germline trimming cut 4 bases from V and 9 bases from J; bases unmatched to any gene: 13. Per the germline V gene, CDR1 is SGHRS and CDR2 is YFSETQ. The DNA of the CDR3 is TGCGCCAGCAGCCCGCGCAGGGACAGGGGTTGGAGTGAGCAGTTCTTC. Translation gives CASSPRRDRGWSEQFF.

The J gene is TRBJ2-7, the V gene TRBV5-1, with a weak D call TRBD1 (6 bases). Germline assignment: CDR1 SGHRS and CDR2 YFSETQ. V was cut by 7 bases and J by 3 bases, with 14 bases left in between. This CDR3 region has 13 residues. Here the CDR3 DNA reads TGCGCCAGCGCCGGCCAGGGGATCTACGAGCAGTACTTC. The encoded protein is CASAGQGIYEQYF.

The chain's CDR3 is CASRASGLEAYEQYF. In DNA form, the CDR3 reads TGTGCCAGCCGCGCCTCGGGACTAGAAGCCTACGAGCAGTACTTC. J is TRBJ2-7 and V is TRBV27, with 8 bases that match TRBD2. With 8 bases clipped from V and 2 bases from J, the junction kept 11 bases outside the gene matches. This CDR3 contains 15 residues. The germline V gene has CDR1 MNHEY and CDR2 SMNVEV (reference sequence).

The V gene is TRBV7-2, the J gene TRBJ2-6; D ambiguous. From germline, CDR1 is SGHTA and CDR2 FQGNSA. V was shortened by 11 bases and J by 3 bases, with 11 bases between the two germline ends. The length of the CDR3 is 13 residues. The CDR3 DNA follows: TGTGCCGGGGAAACTTTTGGGGCCAACGTCCTGACTTTC. It codes for CAGETFGANVLTF.

J is TRBJ2-7 and V is TRBV5-3; TRBD2 might be the D (5 bases). TRBV5-3 is reported as an ORF; its role is uncertain. V lost 4 bases and J 2 bases, leaving 13 bases between the germline ends. The CDR3 extends over 14 amino acids. This CDR3 is CARSVRTETYEQYF. CDR3 bases: TGTGCCAGAAGCGTACGGACTGAGACCTACGAGCAGTACTTC.

The chain is built from TRBV28 and TRBJ2-7; maybe TRBD1 (5 bases). This CDR3 has 17 amino acids. Germline V gene data show CDR1 as MDHEN and CDR2 as SYDVKM. Between the trimmed V and J ends, which lost 7 bases and 0 bases, there was a span of 22 bases. CDR3: CASTVPVQGQSSYEQYF. The DNA of the CDR3 is TGTGCCAGCACCGTTCCGGTGCAGGGTCAGAGCTCCTACGAGCAGTACTTC.

In this sample, this clone turned up many times. This chain links TRBV11-2 with TRBJ2-7, with 10 positions matching TRBD2. This CDR3 comprises 17 residues. CDR1 and CDR2 (germline): SGHAT, FQNNGV. J was trimmed by 0 bases and V by 1 base; bases with no gene match: 6. The CDR3 nucleotides are TGTGCCAGCAGCTTAGCTCCTAGCGGGAGTGTCTCCTACGAGCAGTACTTC. This codes for CASSLAPSGSVSYEQYF.

In the case of this clone: One end of the junction fails to match germline, which may point to a read error. The chain employs TRBV7-7 and TRBJ1-1, with TRBD1 identical over 7 bases. This CDR3 comprises 13 residues. Germline V gene sequence: CDR1 SSHAT, CDR2 FNYEAQ (reference sequence). The CDR3 reads CASSDRVNTEAFF. The CDR3 DNA sequence: TGTGCTAGCAGCGACAGGGTGAACACTGAAGCTTTCTTT.

The chain joins TRBV10-3 to TRBJ2-5; 7 bases match TRBD1. The better agreement between TRBJ2-7 and the DNA end casts doubt on the J call. Germline values: CDR1 ENHRY, CDR2 SYGVKD. The CDR3 extends over 13 amino acids. The CDR3 is CAISPQQGSEQYF. The CDR3 DNA reads as TGTGCCATCAGCCCCCAACAGGGGAGCGAGCAGTACTTC.

The chain carries TRBV6-5 and TRBJ2-3; tentative D call: TRBD2 (6 bases). The V and J ends lost 5 bases and 6 bases respectively, with 18 bases between them. CDR3 size: 15 residues. Germline V gene data show CDR1 as MNHEY and CDR2 as SVGAGI. CDR3 loop: CASSKLAPPPDTQYF. CDR3 bases: TGTGCCAGCAGTAAACTAGCACCCCCCCCGGATACGCAGTATTTT.

The chain uses TRBV9 and TRBJ2-3; D possibly corresponds to TRBD2 (5 bases). V lost 0 bases and J lost 11, with 13 bases in between. The CDR3 spans 13 residues. Germline V gene lookup returns CDR1 SGDLS and CDR2 YYNGEE. The CDR3 loop reads CASSVVDEGLQYF. The CDR3 nucleotides are TGTGCCAGCAGCGTAGTAGATGAGGGATTGCAGTATTTT. Drawing the rest from reference TRBV9 and TRBJ2-3, the complete variable domain is DSGVTQTPKHLITATGQRVTLRCSPRSGDLSVYWYQQSLDQGLQFLIQYYNGEERAKGNILERFSAQQFPDLHSELNLSSLELGDSALYFCASSVVDEGLQYFGPGTRLTVL.

The rearrangement joins TRBV7-9 to TRBJ1-1; D call uncertain. The CDR3 sequence is 13 residues long. Germline assignment: CDR1 SEHNR and CDR2 FQNEAQ (reference sequence). The V and J ends lost 2 bases and 3 bases respectively, with 7 bases between them. The CDR3 protein is CASSLNLDTEAFF. The CDR3 DNA is TGTGCCAGCAGCTTAAATCTAGACACTGAAGCTTTCTTT.

This chain joins TRBV5-1 and TRBJ2-1; 8 bases agree with TRBD2. The CDR3 has 16 amino acids. The ends lost 4 bases at V and 3 bases at J; junction bases unmatched: 9. Germline lookup yields CDR1 SGHRS and CDR2 YFSETQ. Here the CDR3 DNA reads TGCGCCAGCAGCGTAACTAGCGGAGAGGGCTACAATGAGCAGTTCTTC. Its translation: CASSVTSGEGYNEQFF.

This chain uses TRBV7-6 with TRBJ2-7, with 8 bases identical to TRBD1. The CDR3 length is 14 residues. Trimming cost V 4 bases and J 6 bases; bases outside gene matches: 8. Germline V gene data show CDR1 as SGHVS and CDR2 as FNYEAQ. The CDR3: CASSSIGQGGEQYF. CDR3 nucleotides: TGTGCCAGCAGCTCGATCGGACAGGGTGGCGAGCAGTACTTC.